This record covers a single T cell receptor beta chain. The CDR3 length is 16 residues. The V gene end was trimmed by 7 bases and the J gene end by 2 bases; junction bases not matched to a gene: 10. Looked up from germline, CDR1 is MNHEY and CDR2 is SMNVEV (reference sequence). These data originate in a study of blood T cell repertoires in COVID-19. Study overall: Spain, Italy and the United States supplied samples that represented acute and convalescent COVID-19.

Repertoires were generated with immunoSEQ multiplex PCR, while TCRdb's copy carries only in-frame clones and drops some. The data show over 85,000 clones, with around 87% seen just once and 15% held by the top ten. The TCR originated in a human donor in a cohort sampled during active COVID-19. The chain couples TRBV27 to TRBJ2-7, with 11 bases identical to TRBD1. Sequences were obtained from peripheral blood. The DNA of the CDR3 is TGTGCCAGCAAAAGGACCCCGGGACAGGGGGCCTACGAGCAGTACTTC. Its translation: CASKRTPGQGAYEQYF.